A selection of T cell receptor beta chains follows, all from one sample in a study of T-cell reconstitution after alpha-beta-depleted transplantation in children. TCRdb redid the calling of the PCR reads with MiXCR, one entry per CDR3 protein. The sample has about 610,000 distinct CDR3 sequences; under 12% are singletons. The input for sequencing was PBMCs from the stem cell graft donor, taken from the stem cell graft. All receptors derive from a human donor who donated a stem cell graft to a child with acute myeloid leukemia. CDR3s leave out the opening cysteine and the closing phenylalanine or tryptophan. Each record gives: J gene, V gene, CDR3 protein.

J gene: TRBJ2-5; V gene: TRBV12-3/TRBV12-4; CDR3 protein: ASSLFETQY
J gene: TRBJ1-5; V gene: TRBV20-1; CDR3 protein: SASEGSGNQPQH
J gene: TRBJ2-3; V gene: TRBV7-2; CDR3 protein: ASSLGLAGGRSDTQY
J gene: TRBJ2-7; V gene: TRBV4-2; CDR3 protein: ASSQDRGGLYEQY
J gene: TRBJ2-1; V gene: TRBV20-1; CDR3 protein: SAYLTGANNEQF
J gene: TRBJ2-2; V gene: TRBV10-3; CDR3 protein: AITGTDTGELF
J gene: TRBJ2-1; V gene: TRBV6-9; CDR3 protein: ASSYSILAGGSNEQF
J gene: TRBJ1-1; V gene: TRBV29-1; CDR3 protein: SVVVGMNTEAF
J gene: TRBJ2-7; V gene: TRBV12-3/TRBV12-4; CDR3 protein: ASSPGLAGEEQY
J gene: TRBJ1-4; V gene: TRBV29-1; CDR3 protein: SAGAQGGKLF
J gene: TRBJ2-2; V gene: TRBV7-2; CDR3 protein: ANGGGSGTGELF
J gene: TRBJ1-5; V gene: TRBV20-1; CDR3 protein: SASNRGTNQPQH
J gene: TRBJ2-1; V gene: TRBV12-3/TRBV12-4; CDR3 protein: ASSLRAGTGYNEQF
J gene: TRBJ2-1; V gene: TRBV3-1; CDR3 protein: ASSKRDQREIEQF
J gene: TRBJ2-7; V gene: TRBV9; CDR3 protein: ASSVEGLGVSEQY
J gene: TRBJ2-5; V gene: TRBV21-1; CDR3 protein: ASSNGGRDSRDYPKGRAQY
J gene: TRBJ2-6; V gene: TRBV29-1; CDR3 protein: SVEQDGTGGTGANVLT
J gene: TRBJ2-5; V gene: TRBV25-1; CDR3 protein: ASSGAGGGQETQY
J gene: TRBJ2-1; V gene: TRBV4-2; CDR3 protein: ASSQELREWNEQF
J gene: TRBJ2-2; V gene: TRBV5-1; CDR3 protein: ASSLGPLTGELF
J gene: TRBJ1-1; V gene: TRBV12-3/TRBV12-4; CDR3 protein: ASSPLVSYGTEAF
J gene: TRBJ1-2; V gene: TRBV5-1; CDR3 protein: ASSLTGLSGYT
J gene: TRBJ1-4; V gene: TRBV5-1; CDR3 protein: ASSLEGQGKGEKLF
J gene: TRBJ2-7; V gene: TRBV7-2; CDR3 protein: ASSSRTDYEQY
J gene: TRBJ2-7; V gene: TRBV5-1; CDR3 protein: ASSPRDDWANEQY
J gene: TRBJ2-1; V gene: TRBV4-2; CDR3 protein: ASSQAGTGGVSGTYNEQF
J gene: TRBJ2-1; V gene: TRBV7-6; CDR3 protein: ASSLGAIRREGRDEQF
J gene: TRBJ2-7; V gene: TRBV7-2; CDR3 protein: ASSDMEWAYEQY
J gene: TRBJ2-2; V gene: TRBV30; CDR3 protein: AWTSGRAVTGELF
J gene: TRBJ2-7; V gene: TRBV4-2; CDR3 protein: ASSQGTSGRRGGRYEQY
J gene: TRBJ2-1; V gene: TRBV20-1; CDR3 protein: SLPGLAGNEQF
J gene: TRBJ2-2; V gene: TRBV18; CDR3 protein: ASSPPIFTGELF
J gene: TRBJ1-3; V gene: TRBV12-3/TRBV12-4; CDR3 protein: ASSPGGRAEY
J gene: TRBJ2-6; V gene: TRBV5-1; CDR3 protein: ASSSQGVAGANVLT
J gene: TRBJ1-1; V gene: TRBV14; CDR3 protein: ASSQAGGVTEAF
J gene: TRBJ2-1; V gene: TRBV29-1; CDR3 protein: SVEIQGRMNEQF
J gene: TRBJ2-7; V gene: TRBV7-3; CDR3 protein: ASSFWTTYEQY
J gene: TRBJ2-1; V gene: TRBV10-3; CDR3 protein: AISESDNEQF
J gene: TRBJ2-7; V gene: TRBV20-1; CDR3 protein: SARTSGRGEQY
J gene: TRBJ2-1; V gene: TRBV7-9; CDR3 protein: ASSLSQGIYNEQF
J gene: TRBJ1-2; V gene: TRBV5-1; CDR3 protein: ASSPDRAAYGYT
J gene: TRBJ1-6; V gene: TRBV12-3/TRBV12-4; CDR3 protein: ASRRRDSPLH
J gene: TRBJ2-3; V gene: TRBV10-3; CDR3 protein: AISRGLDTDTQY
J gene: TRBJ2-1; V gene: TRBV24-1; CDR3 protein: ATSGGLAGLSSYNEQF
J gene: TRBJ1-1; V gene: TRBV5-1; CDR3 protein: ASSLARSGSTEAF
J gene: TRBJ1-3; V gene: TRBV15; CDR3 protein: ATSRLGQGRNTIY
J gene: TRBJ2-7; V gene: TRBV29-1; CDR3 protein: SVVAGYEQY
J gene: TRBJ2-7; V gene: TRBV7-2; CDR3 protein: ASRLAIHSYEQY
J gene: TRBJ2-6; V gene: TRBV20-1; CDR3 protein: SARPSQQGAGANVLT
J gene: TRBJ2-3; V gene: TRBV7-3; CDR3 protein: ASSSQDSRTDTQY
J gene: TRBJ2-7; V gene: TRBV6-5; CDR3 protein: ASSYGLGGRSYEQY
J gene: TRBJ1-1; V gene: TRBV5-1; CDR3 protein: ASSRDADEAF
J gene: TRBJ2-1; V gene: TRBV29-1; CDR3 protein: SVDAGDEQF
J gene: TRBJ2-1; V gene: TRBV5-1; CDR3 protein: ASSGRGRPGGSYNEQF
J gene: TRBJ1-1; V gene: TRBV5-1; CDR3 protein: ASSLAVGMNTEAF
J gene: TRBJ2-1; V gene: TRBV19; CDR3 protein: ASSMAGRVGSQF
J gene: TRBJ2-1; V gene: TRBV20-1; CDR3 protein: SARILADLQF
J gene: TRBJ2-2; V gene: TRBV7-2; CDR3 protein: ASSLEGTRKLF
J gene: TRBJ1-1; V gene: TRBV14; CDR3 protein: ASSQGQHTEAF